This T cell receptor beta chain emerged from a study of control samples from healthy donors and cancer patients. Repertoires were generated with immunoSEQ multiplex PCR, while TCRdb's copy carries only in-frame clones and drops some. The sample contains some 79,000 clones, less than 90% of which appear only once. Trimming shortened V by 5 bases and J by 3 bases, and 11 bases separated the two germline ends. Germline V gives CDR1 SGHKS, CDR2 YYEKEE (reference sequence). CDR3 size: 13 residues. Sequencing was carried out using blood. This chain uses TRBV5-5 with TRBJ1-1; no firm D call. This TCR derives from a woman in her forties or fifties in good health. The CDR3 DNA reads as TGTGCCAGCAGACCTAGGGTGGACACTGAAGCTTTCTTT. Residues: CASRPRVDTEAFF.